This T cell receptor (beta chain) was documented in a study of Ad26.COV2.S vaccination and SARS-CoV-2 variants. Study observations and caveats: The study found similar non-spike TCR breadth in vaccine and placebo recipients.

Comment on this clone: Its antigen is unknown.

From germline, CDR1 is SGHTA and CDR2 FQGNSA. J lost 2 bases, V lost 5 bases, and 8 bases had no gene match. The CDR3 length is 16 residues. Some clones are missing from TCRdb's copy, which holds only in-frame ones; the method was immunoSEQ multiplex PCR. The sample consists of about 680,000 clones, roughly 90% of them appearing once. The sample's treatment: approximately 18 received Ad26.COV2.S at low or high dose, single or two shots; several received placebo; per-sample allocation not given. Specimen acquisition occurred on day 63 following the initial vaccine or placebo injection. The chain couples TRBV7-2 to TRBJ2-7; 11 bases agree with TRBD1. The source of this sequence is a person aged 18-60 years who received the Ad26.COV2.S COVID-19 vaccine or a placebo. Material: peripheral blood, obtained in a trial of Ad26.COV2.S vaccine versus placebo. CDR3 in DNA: TGTGCCAGCAGCATAGGACCGGGACAGGGGGCCTACGAGCAGTACTTC. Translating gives CASSIGPGQGAYEQYF.